These 23 T cell receptor beta chains came from one sample sequenced in a study of shared clonotypes between healthy human individuals. The table came from immunoSEQ multiplex PCR; TCRdb's copy has only in-frame clones and leaves some out. The table records about 710,000 clones, 73% of them present only once. The sequencing input was memory CD4+ T cells sorted from blood. Sample subset: CD45RA-negative fraction. These receptor sequences come from a woman between 25 and 40 years old in good health.

The V and J genes are TRBV6-5 and TRBJ2-7; perhaps TRBD1 as D (5 bases). CDR1 and CDR2 (germline): MNHEY, SVGAGI. The CDR3 spans 15 residues. Trimming pared 5 bases from V and 2 bases from J, leaving 16 bases between. This CDR3 is CASSPQPRDTYEQYF. The CDR3, as DNA: TGTGCCAGCAGTCCCCAGCCCAGGGATACCTACGAGCAGTACTTC.

This rearrangement joins TRBV14 to TRBJ2-2; no clear D. The V and J ends lost 0 bases and 1 base respectively, with 6 bases between them. Germline CDR1 SGHDN, CDR2 FVKESK. This CDR3 has 15 residues. The CDR3 spells CASSQEMVNTGELFF. CDR3 coding DNA: TGTGCCAGCAGCCAAGAAATGGTGAACACCGGGGAGCTGTTTTTT.

This clone appeared once. J is TRBJ1-5 and V is TRBV10-3, with D possibly being TRBD1 (6 bases). V dropped 10 bases and J dropped 5 bases, with 12 bases sitting between them. The CDR3 spans 12 residues. Germline loops: CDR1 ENHRY, CDR2 SYGVKD. In DNA, the CDR3 is TGTGCCACCGGACAGACCGATCAGCCCCAGCATTTT. It specifies CATGQTDQPQHF.

CDR3 nucleotides: TGTGCCAGCAGTGCGCCAGGGACAGATACGCAGTATTTT. Translated: CASSAPGTDTQYF. The chain is built from TRBV25-1 and TRBJ2-3; possible D gene TRBD1, 5 bases. In germline, CDR1 is MGHDK, CDR2 SYGVNS. Trimming pared 4 bases from V and 3 bases from J, leaving 8 bases between. This CDR3 region has 13 residues. Combining the CDR3 with reference TRBV25-1 and TRBJ2-3 gives the whole variable domain EADIYQTPRYLVIGTGKKITLECSQTMGHDKMYWYQQDPGMELHLIHYSYGVNSTEKGDLSSESTVSRIRTEHFPLTLESARPSHTSQYLCASSAPGTDTQYFGPGTRLTVL.

The rearrangement uses TRBV9 and TRBJ2-5; 9 bases fit TRBD2. Per the germline V gene, CDR1 is SGDLS and CDR2 is YYNGEE. CDR3 length equals 15 residues. V shed 0 bases and J 5 bases; nucleotides not matched to a gene: 5. DNA for the CDR3: TGTGCCAGCAGCGTAGATCCTAGCGGGACGGAGACCCAGTACTTC. Its translation is CASSVDPSGTETQYF.

This chain links TRBV28 with TRBJ2-7; D is perhaps TRBD2 (5 bases). Germline loops: CDR1 MDHEN, CDR2 SYDVKM. This CDR3 has 14 amino acids. Trimming took off 2 bases at V and 3 bases at J, with 11 bases between the two ends. The CDR3 spells CASSLPKRNYEQYF. In DNA, the CDR3 is TGTGCCAGCAGTTTACCGAAGCGGAACTACGAGCAGTACTTC.

Only one count was recorded for this clone. The chain has TRBV15 and TRBJ1-1; D ambiguous. Trimming removed 5 bases from V and 6 bases from J, with 16 bases in between. The germline gives CDR1 LNHNV, CDR2 YYDKDF (reference sequence). CDR3 length equals 14 residues. Here the CDR3 DNA reads TGTGCCACCAGCTCAAGCAGTGCTGTGCCTGAAGCTTTCTTT. Protein product: CATSSSSAVPEAFF. The entire variable domain, with the rest obtained from reference TRBV15 and TRBJ1-1, is as follows: DAMVIQNPRYQVTQFGKPVTLSCSQTLNHNVMYWYQQKSSQAPKLLFHYYDKDFNNEADTPDNFQSRRPNTSFCFLDIRSPGLGDTAMYLCATSSSSAVPEAFFGQGTRLTVV.

This clone was detected ten times or more. The chain is built from TRBV4-2 and TRBJ2-1; D remains unclear. V gave up 1 base and J gave up 0 bases, with 13 bases separating them. Germline V gene lookup returns CDR1 LGHNA and CDR2 YNFKEQ. The length of the CDR3 is 17 residues. CDR3 DNA sequence: TGTGCCAGCAGCCAAGCGGCCAGCTCCAGCTCCTACAATGAGCAGTTCTTC. Amino acids: CASSQAASSSSYNEQFF.

This chain links TRBV5-1 with TRBJ1-1; TRBD1 matches 7 bases. The length of the CDR3 is 16 residues. Germline CDR1 and CDR2: SGHRS and YFSETQ. After removal of 0 bases from V and 5 bases from J, the junction contained 10 bases not matched to a gene. This CDR3 is CASSLARLPGGTEAFF. CDR3 nucleotide sequence: TGCGCCAGCAGCTTGGCGCGCCTTCCAGGGGGGACTGAAGCTTTCTTT.

The chain is built from TRBV29-1 and TRBJ2-1; perhaps D is TRBD1 or TRBD2 (5 bases each). The length of the CDR3 is 15 residues. Trimming took 7 bases from V and 2 from J, leaving 18 bases between them. Per the germline V gene, CDR1 is SQVTM and CDR2 is ANQGSEA. The CDR3 sequence: CSGARGATPYNEQFF. The CDR3 DNA is TGCAGCGGGGCTCGAGGGGCCACCCCCTACAATGAGCAGTTCTTC.

V is TRBV5-1 and J is TRBJ2-7; D is possibly TRBD1 (6 bases). The V end lost 5 bases, the J end lost 4 bases, and 10 bases lay between the germline ends. CDR1 SGHRS and CDR2 YFSETQ come from the germline V gene. This CDR3 comprises 12 residues. CDR3 loop: CASRIQGYEQYF. DNA for the CDR3: TGCGCCAGCAGGATCCAGGGGTACGAGCAGTACTTC.

Note on this clone: A read error is possible here, since a much larger clone lies one base away. The chain combines TRBV5-4 with TRBJ2-7; 10 nucleotides match TRBD2. The CDR3 runs to 16 residues. The ends lost 2 bases at V and 0 bases at J; junction bases unmatched: 5. Germline CDR1 reads SGHNT; CDR2 reads YYREEE (reference sequence). CDR3 sequence reads: CASSLRTSGSSYEQYF. DNA of the CDR3: TGTGCCAGCAGCTTACGGACTAGCGGAAGCTCCTACGAGCAGTACTTC.

This clone has only a few counts. This same CDR3 is encoded by further DNA sequences in the sample. The chain links TRBV5-1 to TRBJ1-1; 7 bases align to TRBD1. Germline V gene data show CDR1 as SGHRS and CDR2 as YFSETQ. V lost 4 bases to trimming and J lost 8 bases; unmatched junction nucleotides: 8. The CDR3 spans 13 residues. The CDR3 DNA reads as TGCGCCAGCAGCCTCCGGACAGGTGACGAAGCTTTCTTT. Amino acid sequence: CASSLRTGDEAFF.

J is TRBJ2-3 and V is TRBV6-5; 7 bases agree with TRBD2. Trimming cost V 6 bases and J 4 bases; bases outside gene matches: 4. This CDR3 comprises 13 residues. Germline V lookup: CDR1 MNHEY, CDR2 SVGAGI. CDR3 in amino acids: CASSSAGADTQYF. CDR3 coding DNA: TGTGCCAGCAGCTCCGCGGGGGCAGATACGCAGTATTTT.

The chain carries TRBV28 and TRBJ2-7; possible D gene TRBD1, 5 bases. V lost 3 bases to trimming and J lost 3 bases, with 12 bases between them. This CDR3 contains 14 residues. CDR1 is MDHEN, CDR2 SYDVKM, per germline. CDR3: CASSFSAGNYEQYF. The CDR3 DNA reads TGTGCCAGCAGTTTTTCGGCAGGGAACTACGAGCAGTACTTC.

Remarks on this clone: Mismatch with germline at one junction end may stem from a read error. The chain is built from TRBV2 and TRBJ2-3; TRBD2 agrees at 12 bases. Germline CDR1 SNHLY, CDR2 FYNNEI. This CDR3 has 14 residues. CDR3 bases: TGTGCCAGCAGACCCACTTTCGGAGGACTAGCGGGACCCTTT. Translating it yields CASRPTFGGLAGPF.

This clone has only a few counts. This rearrangement joins TRBV2 to TRBJ2-1; the match to TRBD1 covers 7 bases. This CDR3 is built from 13 residues. With 4 bases clipped from V and 6 bases from J, the junction kept 3 bases outside the gene matches. Germline values: CDR1 SNHLY, CDR2 FYNNEI. The CDR3: CASSVGTVNEQFF. The CDR3 DNA follows: TGTGCCAGCAGTGTTGGGACAGTCAATGAGCAGTTCTTC.

This rearrangement joins TRBV4-2 to TRBJ2-4; maybe TRBD1 (6 bases). CDR3 length: 16 amino acids. V lost 4 bases, J lost 1 base, and 14 bases lay in between. Germline loops: CDR1 LGHNA, CDR2 YNFKEQ. CDR3 sequence: CASSPGQTGAKNIQYF. The CDR3 region has the DNA TGTGCCAGCAGCCCCGGACAGACGGGGGCCAAAAACATTCAGTACTTC.

On this clone itself: The same CDR3 can be traced to other DNA sequences in this sample. The V gene is TRBV19, the J gene TRBJ1-5; D gene uncertain. The CDR3 runs 17 residues. Germline CDR1 is LNHDA and CDR2 is SQIVND (reference sequence). Trimming took 0 bases from V and 0 from J, leaving 12 bases between them. The CDR3 DNA follows: TGTGCCAGTAGTATAGACCGGACTGGTTATAGCAATCAGCCCCAGCATTTT. Its protein product is CASSIDRTGYSNQPQHF.

The chain combines TRBV2 with TRBJ1-4, with 10 bases fitting TRBD1. The CDR3 contains 15 residues. The germline V gene has CDR1 SNHLY and CDR2 FYNNEI. Losses at the gene ends were 10 bases for V and 3 bases for J; bases not matched to a gene: 8. The CDR3 DNA follows: TGTGCCAATTCTCGACAGGGGGCCGCTAATGAAAAACTGTTTTTT. Protein: CANSRQGAANEKLFF.

V gene TRBV28 combines with J gene TRBJ1-5, with a possible D match to TRBD1 (5 bases). CDR3 length equals 16 residues. CDR1 and CDR2 from the germline V gene are MDHEN and SYDVKM. Trimming took off 7 bases at V and 0 bases at J, with 16 bases between the two ends. In nucleotides, the CDR3 is TGTGCCAGCACCCCCCTTACAGGATATAGCAATCAGCCCCAGCATTTT. Translating gives CASTPLTGYSNQPQHF.

The table lists this clone with many counts. The chain links TRBV14 to TRBJ2-7; 8 nucleotides line up with TRBD1. CDR3 length equals 16 residues. Germline values: CDR1 SGHDN, CDR2 FVKESK. Trimming removed 0 bases from V and 1 base from J; junction bases left unmatched: 5. DNA for the CDR3: TGTGCCAGCAGCCAAGATGGGACAGGTCGGTCCTACGAGCAGTACTTC. This sequence encodes CASSQDGTGRSYEQYF.

The V and J genes are TRBV30 and TRBJ2-2, with 9 bases aligning to TRBD2. With 8 bases clipped from V and 4 bases from J, the junction kept 8 bases outside the gene matches. CDR3 length: 14 residues. Germline assignment: CDR1 GTSNPN and CDR2 SVGIG (reference sequence). CDR3 sequence: CAGGREGGTGELFF. CDR3 bases: TGTGCCGGAGGGCGGGAGGGCGGCACCGGGGAGCTGTTTTTT.